Below, one TCR beta chain is given with its context. As yet, its antigen is unknown. This sample is drawn from a study of OX40 agonist ivuxolimab in advanced cancers. Study-wide background: Enrolled patients in dose escalation had cancers that were hepatocellular carcinoma, melanoma, renal cell or head and neck cancer.

The germline CDR1 and CDR2 sequences are MNHNS and SASEGT. The V gene end was trimmed by 6 bases and the J gene end by 6 bases; junction bases not matched to a gene: 8. There are 15 residues in the CDR3. Data came from immunoSEQ multiplex PCR; TCRdb stores just in-frame clones and leaves some out. The sample contains some 50,000 clones, about 88% of which appear only once. Findings of the study overall: More expanded clones were found, on average, in CD8+ than in CD4+ T cells.

The specimen was CD4+ or CD8+ T cells sorted from blood, collected in a trial of the OX40 agonist ivuxolimab. This chain connects TRBV6-1 to TRBJ2-1, with 10 bases lining up with TRBD2. The origin of this receptor is an adult with an advanced solid tumor such as melanoma, head and neck, liver or kidney cancer. In DNA, the CDR3 is TGTGCCAGCAGGGGCCTAGCGGGAGTGAGCAATGAGCAGTTCTTC. It translates to CASRGLAGVSNEQFF.